This T cell receptor beta chain was profiled in a study of vaccination effects on CD4 cells after COVID-19. The protocol was immunoSEQ multiplex PCR, while the TCRdb copy is restricted to in-frame clones and leaves out a portion. The repertoire consists of about 57,000 clones, with about 78% occurring once and the leading ten covering more than 3.5%. About this clone itself: Its target is unknown.

Whole-study results and caveats: Healthy vaccinees' vaccine-induced clones included only 1 of 255 that recognized common cold coronaviruses.

Having been cultured for under twelve days, the cells underwent CD4+ T cell isolation. Vaccine administered to participants consisted of two doses of either BNT162b2 or mRNA-1273. Cultures received IL-2 medium that replaced half the medium on days 3 and 7. Germline CDR1 MNHEY, CDR2 SMNVEV (reference sequence). V shed 6 bases and J shed 3 bases, with 18 bases lying between them. The CDR3 spans 15 residues. This clonotype originated in a human donor who received a COVID-19 vaccine. This sample comprised CD4+ T cells from PBMCs cultured without peptide, obtained after COVID-19 vaccination. The chain carries TRBV27 and TRBJ2-7, with D perhaps assigned TRBD1 or TRBD2 (5 bases each). The CDR3 is CASSRPRDGYYEQYF. Written as DNA, the CDR3 is TGTGCCAGCAGCCGGCCCCGGGACGGCTACTACGAGCAGTACTTC.